This T cell receptor (beta chain) came from a study of T-cell memory formation after mild COVID-19. TCRdb used MiXCR to reprocess the 5' RACE reads, holding one entry per CDR3 protein. The top ten hold 13% of the sample, which has 350,000 to 500,000 distinct CDR3 sequences, about 22% seen once. Details on this clonotype: Its antigen is unidentified.

The CDR3 spans 14 residues. J gave up 5 bases and V 6 bases, and 6 bases lay outside the gene matches. The V gene's germline CDR1 is DFQATT and CDR2 SNEGSKA (reference sequence). Study-wide points: Confirmation of SARS-CoV-2 specificity was lacking for second-wave clones peaking day 37. Detection of some responders pre-infection suggested pre-existing cross-reactive memory T cells participated.

Source material: PBMCs or a T cell subset sorted from them (not recorded which). The rearrangement uses TRBV20-1 and TRBJ2-7; 14 positions match TRBD2. This receptor was identified in an adult woman who had mild COVID-19 (a few samples of this study predate the infection). Cell type and time point are not known. The CDR3: CSARGLAGVDEQYF. CDR3 DNA: TGCAGTGCCAGGGGACTAGCGGGAGTCGACGAGCAGTACTTC.